The 25 T cell receptor beta chains below all came from one sample that was sequenced in a study of T cells in women clearing cervical HPV infection. Assay: immunoSEQ multiplex PCR; the TCRdb copy retains only in-frame clones and omits some. The listing contains some 37,000 clones. The sample was blood buffy coat. The receptor set was obtained from a woman aged 18 to 75 with a cervical HPV16 infection that either progressed to CIN3+ or cleared (not recorded which).

CDR3 sequence: CASSWGLAGNEQYF. The DNA read from the CDR3 is TGTGCCAGCAGCTGGGGACTAGCGGGGAACGAG. This rearrangement joins TRBV7-9 to TRBJ2-7, with 13 bases that match TRBD2. The CDR3 goes on 3 residues after the read ends, and that part is filled in from the germline J gene. The CDR3 covers 14 residues. Trimming removed 4 bases from V and 5 bases from J; junction bases left unmatched: 2. The V gene's germline CDR1 is SEHNR and CDR2 FQNEAQ (reference sequence).

CDR3: CASSSPGTGGTDTQYF. The CDR3 DNA, read in part, is TGTGCCAGCAGCTCCCCGGGGACAGGGGGCACAGATACG. This chain links TRBV5-4 with TRBJ2-3, with 10 bases matching TRBD1. The observed sequence ends 3 residues before the CDR3 terminus, with the missing tail filled in from the germline J gene. From germline, CDR1 is SGHNT and CDR2 YYREEE (reference sequence). The CDR3 totals 16 residues. V lost 3 bases to trimming and J lost 1 base; unmatched junction nucleotides: 5.

As concerns this clone: The read comes to an end 3 residues before the CDR3 does, leaving the germline J gene to fill in the end. The V gene is TRBV7-9, the J gene TRBJ2-5, with D unclear. Germline CDR1 reads SEHNR; CDR2 reads FQNEAQ (reference sequence). Trimming took 3 bases from V and 2 from J, leaving 4 bases between them. The CDR3 covers 12 residues. CDR3: CASSFQQETQYF. CDR3 DNA (partial): TGTGCCAGCAGCTTTCAACAAGAGACC.

Regarding this clone: The read ends 3 residues shy of where the CDR3 ends; the end is completed using the germline J gene. The chain is built from TRBV2 and TRBJ1-4; tentative D call: TRBD1 (6 bases). CDR3 length: 16 amino acids. Looked up from germline, CDR1 is SNHLY and CDR2 is FYNNEI. Trimming cost V 3 bases and J 0 bases, with 11 bases left between them. CDR3 in amino acids: CASSDRTASTNEKLFF. The part of the CDR3 DNA that was read is TGTGCCAGCAGTGACAGGACAGCCTCAACTAATGAAAAA.

Worth noting for this clone: An end of the junction differs from the germline gene, which may be a read error. The sequenced fragment ends 3 residues before the CDR3 boundary, so the rest is inferred from the germline J gene. The chain carries TRBV20-1 and TRBJ1-2; TRBD1 matches 7 bases. CDR1 and CDR2 from the germline V gene are DFQATT and SNEGSKA (reference sequence). This CDR3 is 13 amino acids long. The CDR3 DNA, read in part, is TGCAGTGCCAGAGCCGGGACAGATTATGGC. It is translated as CSARAGTDYG. The entire CDR3 protein is CSARAGTDYGYTF.

As to this clone: The sequenced fragment ends 3 residues before the CDR3 boundary, so the rest is inferred from the germline J gene. The V gene is TRBV20-1, the J gene TRBJ1-6, with a weak D call TRBD1 (6 bases). V gave up 6 bases and J gave up 6 bases, with 18 bases separating them. Germline CDR1 and CDR2: DFQATT and SNEGSKA (reference sequence). The CDR3 is 15 residues long. CDR3 DNA (partial): TGCAGTGCCAGGGCGTTGGGGACAACTAATTCACCC. Translated, it gives CSARALGTTNSP. The CDR3, in full, reads CSARALGTTNSPLHF.

Comment on this clone: The observed sequence ends 3 residues before the CDR3 terminus, with the missing tail filled in from the germline J gene. The genes are TRBV20-1 and TRBJ1-1, with 7 bases lining up with TRBD1. The CDR3 is made up of 13 amino acids. CDR1 DFQATT and CDR2 SNEGSKA come from the germline V gene (reference sequence). The V gene end was trimmed by 0 bases and the J gene end by 4 bases; junction bases not matched to a gene: 2. CDR3 sequence reads: CSARDPGGTEAFF. The sequenced CDR3 bases are TGCAGTGCTAGAGATCCAGGGGGCACTGAA.

Its frequency marks this clone as medium-sized. At one end, the junction sequence differs from germline, possibly due to a read error. The CDR3 end is not reached by the read, which stops 3 residues before it; the germline J gene fills it in. The genes are TRBV4-2 and TRBJ2-2, with D unclear. Germline CDR1 is LGHNA and CDR2 is YNFKEQ. CDR3 length: 16 residues. CDR3 sequence: CASSQDPGSRTGELFF. CDR3 DNA (partial): TGCGCCAGCAGCCAAGATCCAGGTTCTCGCACCGGGGAG.

Points on this clone: The DNA ends 3 residues before the CDR3 does, and the rest of the CDR3 is filled in from the germline J gene. This chain connects TRBV7-2 to TRBJ2-7, with TRBD1 identical over 11 bases. The CDR3 has 15 residues. J gave up 6 bases and V 5 bases, and 9 bases lay outside the gene matches. Per germline, CDR1 SGHTA and CDR2 FQGNSA. CDR3 sequence: CASSRGGQGVSEQYF. The sequenced CDR3 bases are TGTGCCAGCAGCCGAGGGGGACAGGGGGTAAGCGAG.

Points on this clone: Sequencing ends 3 residues short of the CDR3 end; the germline J gene provides the rest. This chain joins TRBV19 and TRBJ1-1, with 10 bases that match TRBD1. CDR3 length: 14 residues. V dropped 7 bases and J dropped 4; count of bases not matched to a gene: 6. Looked up from germline, CDR1 is LNHDA and CDR2 is SQIVND (reference sequence). The CDR3 bases that were read are TGTGCCAGTACTAGGACAGGGGGTCGCACTGAA. Its translation is CASTRTGGRTE. The CDR3 reads in full as CASTRTGGRTEAFF.

In the case of this clone: The read terminates 3 residues before the CDR3 end, so the remaining end is supplied by the germline J gene. J is TRBJ2-1 and V is TRBV6-2 or TRBV6-3; 8 bases are shared with TRBD2. This CDR3 has 16 amino acids. CDR1 MNHEY and CDR2 SVGEGT come from the germline V gene. The trim removed 7 bases at V and 5 bases at J, leaving 13 bases unmatched. The CDR3 sequence: CASTLHSGAPNNEQFF. The sequenced part of the CDR3 DNA is TGTGCCAGCACCCTACATAGCGGGGCCCCCAACAATGAG.

On this clone itself: With the read ending 3 residues before the CDR3 end, the germline J gene is used to fill in that end. This chain uses TRBV20-1 with TRBJ1-5, with 7 bases identical to TRBD1. Germline lookup yields CDR1 DFQATT and CDR2 SNEGSKA (reference sequence). With 4 bases clipped from V and 3 bases from J, the junction kept 6 bases outside the gene matches. The CDR3 is 14 amino acids. CDR3 loop: CSAIPGTDNQPQHF. The CDR3 DNA, read in part, is TGCAGTGCTATCCCCGGGACAGACAATCAGCCC.

Details on this clone: The read ends 3 residues shy of where the CDR3 ends; the end is completed using the germline J gene. The chain links TRBV7-9 to TRBJ2-1, with TRBD1 matching over 9 bases. CDR3 size: 15 residues. The ends lost 5 bases at V and 7 bases at J; junction bases unmatched: 9. Per the germline V gene, CDR1 is SEHNR and CDR2 is FQNEAQ (reference sequence). The sequenced part of the CDR3 DNA is TGTGCCAGCAGCGAGTCACAGGGGGCATGGAATGAG. This encodes CASSESQGAWNE. The whole CDR3 sequence is CASSESQGAWNEQFF.

On this clone itself: The sequence runs out 3 residues before the end of the CDR3; the remainder is reconstructed from the germline J gene. The chain carries TRBV19 and TRBJ2-2; 9 bases fit TRBD2. The CDR3 is 15 residues long. Trimming removed 5 bases from V and 1 base from J; junction bases left unmatched: 2. CDR1 is LNHDA, CDR2 SQIVND, per germline (reference sequence). The CDR3 sequence: CASSELAGNTGELFF. The CDR3 bases that were read are TGTGCCAGTAGTGAACTAGCGGGGAACACCGGGGAG.

About this clone itself: The read ends 3 residues before the CDR3 terminus; that terminus is restored from the germline J gene. V and J are TRBV19 and TRBJ2-7; 7 nucleotides match TRBD1. V lost 3 bases to trimming and J lost 4 bases; unmatched junction nucleotides: 6. Per germline, CDR1 LNHDA and CDR2 SQIVND (reference sequence). This CDR3 contains 14 residues. The CDR3 reads CASSMLGTAYEQYF. The covered CDR3 bases are TGTGCCAGTAGTATGCTCGGGACAGCGTACGAG.

Worth noting for this clone: The read ends 3 residues before the CDR3 terminus; that terminus is restored from the germline J gene. This chain connects TRBV19 to TRBJ1-2; the D gene is possibly TRBD1 (5 bases). The CDR3 sequence is 15 residues long. Germline V CDR1 and CDR2: LNHDA, SQIVND (reference sequence). The chain's CDR3 is CASSPSPGLKGGYTF. The CDR3 bases that were read are TGTGCCAGTAGTCCCTCTCCGGGACTAAAGGGGGGC.

A remark on this clone: The read comes to an end 3 residues before the CDR3 does, leaving the germline J gene to fill in the end. The genes are TRBV6-4 and TRBJ2-7; 8 positions match TRBD1. V was clipped by 4 bases and J by 3 bases; unmatched bases: 5. From germline, CDR1 is MRHNA and CDR2 SNTAGT. This CDR3 spans 14 amino acids. CDR3 bases read: TGTGCCAGCAGTGCCCAAGACAGGGGCTACGAG. This encodes CASSAQDRGYE. The complete CDR3 protein is CASSAQDRGYEQYF.

The CDR3 region is CASTTALAGDDEQYF. The CDR3 DNA, read in part, is TGTGCCAGCACCACCGCTCTAGCGGGAGATGACGAG. V gene TRBV6-2 or TRBV6-3 combines with J gene TRBJ2-7; TRBD2 agrees at 10 bases. The read ends 3 residues before the CDR3 terminus; that terminus is restored from the germline J gene. Germline CDR1 reads MNHEY; CDR2 reads SVGEGT. V dropped 7 bases and J dropped 5; count of bases not matched to a gene: 11. The CDR3 is 15 amino acids.

Comments on this clone: The read is 3 residues too short to cover the CDR3 end, so that end is filled in from the germline J gene. V gene TRBV12-3 or TRBV12-4 combines with J gene TRBJ2-1; D is perhaps TRBD2 (5 bases). CDR3 size: 14 residues. V was clipped by 1 base and J by 7 bases, with 11 bases between them. The CDR3 sequence: CASSLGLAVNEQFF. CDR3 bases read: TGTGCCAGCAGTTTAGGCCTAGCAGTAAATGAG.

As regards this clone: The sequenced fragment ends 3 residues before the CDR3 boundary, so the rest is inferred from the germline J gene. The chain uses TRBV7-9 and TRBJ2-7; 8 bases map to TRBD1. Germline assignment: CDR1 SEHNR and CDR2 FQNEAQ (reference sequence). CDR3 length: 15 amino acids. V gave up 5 bases and J gave up 5 bases; unmatched junction bases: 11. CDR3 DNA (partial): TGTGCCAGCAGCGTCGGGGCAGGGGGCTTCCACGAG. Protein product: CASSVGAGGFHE. Given in full, the CDR3 is CASSVGAGGFHEQYF.

On this clone: The read terminates 3 residues ahead of where the CDR3 ends, so the germline J gene completes it. The gene calls are TRBV12-3 or TRBV12-4 and TRBJ2-3; 12 nucleotides line up with TRBD2. Trimming removed 0 bases from V and 5 bases from J; junction bases left unmatched: 6. This CDR3 comprises 17 residues. The CDR3 loop is CASSLAPSGRAGDTQYF. The sequenced part of the CDR3 DNA is TGTGCCAGCAGTTTAGCCCCTAGCGGGAGGGCGGGAGATACG.

A remark on this clone: The CDR3 extends 3 residues past the end of the read, so its final part is completed from the germline J gene. The chain combines TRBV29-1 with TRBJ1-2; D gene ambiguous. The V and J ends lost 1 base and 4 bases respectively, with 4 bases between them. CDR3 length: 11 residues. Germline V gene data show CDR1 as SQVTM and CDR2 as ANQGSEA. CDR3: CSVEVGYGYTF. Partial CDR3 DNA: TGCAGCGTTGAAGTCGGCTATGGC. Full variable domain (missing parts from reference TRBV29-1 and TRBJ1-2): SAVISQKPSRDICQRGTSLTIQCQVDSQVTMMFWYRQQPGQSLTLIATANQGSEATYESGFVIDKFPISRPNLTFSTLTVSNMSPEDSSIYLCSVEVGYGYTFGSGTRLTVV.

To note about this clone: The observed sequence ends 3 residues before the CDR3 terminus, with the missing tail filled in from the germline J gene. V and J are TRBV4-1 and TRBJ2-1, with D maybe TRBD1 (6 bases). CDR3 length: 14 residues. Trimming stripped 1 base from V and 6 bases from J, with 10 bases between. Germline V gene sequence: CDR1 MGHRA, CDR2 YSYEKL. The DNA read from the CDR3 is TGCGCCAGCAGCCAAGTGGGACAAGCCAATGAG. It specifies CASSQVGQANE. The full-length CDR3 reads as CASSQVGQANEQFF.

CDR3 DNA (partial): TGTGCCAGCTCACCACGTAGCGGTGGTGTAGAGACC. Protein: CASSPRSGGVET. The whole CDR3 protein reads CASSPRSGGVETQYF. This chain uses TRBV18 with TRBJ2-5; tentatively, D is TRBD2 (6 bases). The read ends 3 residues before the CDR3 terminus; that terminus is restored from the germline J gene. The germline V gene encodes CDR1 KGHSH and CDR2 LQKENI. CDR3 length: 15 residues. The V end lost 1 base, the J end lost 4 bases, and 13 bases lay between the germline ends.

The CDR3 spells CAVSAAEGTDTAFF. The CDR3 bases that were read are TGTGCCGTGTCGGCTGCTGAAGGCACAGATACG. The V call is TRBV7-2, the J call TRBJ1-1; D not resolved. Coverage ceases 3 residues before the CDR3 finishes, and the germline J gene fills in the end. The CDR3 consists of 14 residues. Germline values: CDR1 SGHTA, CDR2 FQGNSA.